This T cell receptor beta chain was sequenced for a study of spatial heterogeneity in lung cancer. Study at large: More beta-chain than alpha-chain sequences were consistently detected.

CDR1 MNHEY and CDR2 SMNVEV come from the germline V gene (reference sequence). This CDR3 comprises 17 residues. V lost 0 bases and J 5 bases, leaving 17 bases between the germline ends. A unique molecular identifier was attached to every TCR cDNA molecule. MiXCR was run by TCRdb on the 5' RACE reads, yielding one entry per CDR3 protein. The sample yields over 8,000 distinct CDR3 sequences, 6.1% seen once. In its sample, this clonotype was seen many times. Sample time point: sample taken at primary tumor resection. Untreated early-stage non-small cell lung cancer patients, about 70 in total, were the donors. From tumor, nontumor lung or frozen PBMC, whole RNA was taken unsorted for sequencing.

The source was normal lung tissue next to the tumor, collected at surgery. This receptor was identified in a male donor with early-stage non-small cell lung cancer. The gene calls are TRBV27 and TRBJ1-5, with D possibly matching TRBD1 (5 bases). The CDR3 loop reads CASSLSIDSLPYQPQHF. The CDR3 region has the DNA TGTGCCAGCAGTTTATCGATAGACAGCCTTCCTTATCAGCCCCAGCATTTT.